These T cell receptor beta chains were read from a single sample in a study of T-cell reconstitution after alpha-beta-depleted transplantation in children. TCRdb passed the PCR reads through MiXCR, listing each CDR3 protein once. This table has hundreds of thousands of distinct CDR3 sequences, around 7.3% appearing once. The sequences come from peripheral blood, collected 360 days after TCRalphabeta/CD19-depleted stem cell transplant. The receptors were gathered from a female patient aged 2-10 years who had a stem cell transplant for Fanconi anemia, so the T cells may come from the graft donor. The CDR3 runs from the conserved cysteine through the conserved F or W. Fields, in order: V gene, J gene, clone size, D gene, CDR3 protein, CDR3 DNA. D genes are given only for firm matches. Expanded clones are given a class, and other clones once, few, many or no size at all.

>TRBV18|TRBJ2-7|few|-
CASSPVATSYEQYF
TGTGCCAGCTCACCAGTCGCTACCTCCTACGAGCAGTACTTC
>TRBV5-6|TRBJ2-5|few|TRBD1
CASSYGQGGMETQYF
TGTGCCAGCAGCTATGGACAGGGGGGGATGGAGACCCAGTACTTC
>TRBV7-3|TRBJ2-3|few|-
CASSLKPGGTDTQYF
TGTGCCAGCAGCTTAAAACCAGGGGGCACAGATACGCAGTATTTT
>TRBV25-1|TRBJ2-1|-|TRBD1
CASSEYFGDREYNEQFF
TGTGCCAGCAGTGAATATTTCGGAGACAGGGAGTACAATGAGCAGTTCTTC
>TRBV13|TRBJ2-1|many|-
CASSLGPLSSYNEQFF
TGTGCCAGCAGCTTAGGGCCCCTCAGCTCCTACAATGAGCAGTTCTTC
>TRBV4-2|TRBJ2-1|many|-
CASSQDRAPRDEQFF
TGTGCCAGCAGCCAAGACAGGGCTCCGCGCGATGAGCAGTTCTTC
>TRBV5-1|TRBJ2-1|-|-
CASGRPLPTTGGNEQFF
TGCGCCAGCGGCCGACCTCTACCAACTACGGGCGGCAATGAGCAGTTCTTC
>TRBV28|TRBJ2-2|few|-
CASISLPGELFF
TGTGCCAGCATATCCCTCCCCGGGGAGCTGTTTTTT
>TRBV5-1|TRBJ1-6|many|TRBD1
CASSPTSDRGYSPLHF
TGCGCCAGCAGCCCGACCTCTGACAGGGGGTATTCACCCCTCCACTTT
>TRBV29-1|TRBJ2-1|many|-
CSARLGPTGFTGNEQFF
TGCAGCGCCAGACTAGGACCCACAGGGTTTACGGGCAATGAGCAGTTCTTC
>TRBV20-1|TRBJ2-2|many|-
CSARDSASSGELFF
TGCAGTGCTAGAGACTCCGCATCTTCCGGGGAGCTGTTTTTT
>TRBV2|TRBJ2-7|many|-
CASSEPGTIHEQYF
TGTGCCAGCAGTGAACCAGGGACCATCCACGAGCAGTACTTC
>TRBV28|TRBJ1-2|few|-
CVVKGFGYTF
TGTGTCGTAAAGGGGTTTGGCTACACCTTC
>TRBV6-1|TRBJ2-1|-|TRBD2
CASTGDGGYNEQFF
TGTGCCAGCACCGGGGACGGGGGGTACAATGAGCAGTTCTTC
>TRBV7-6|TRBJ2-3|many|TRBD2
CASSLGRYRSGREESTDTQYF
TGTGCCAGCAGCTTAGGTCGGTATCGGAGCGGGAGAGAGGAGAGCACAGATACGCAGTATTTT
>TRBV5-1|TRBJ2-7|-|TRBD1
CASSAQGAGEQYF
TGCGCCAGCAGCGCCCAGGGGGCGGGGGAGCAGTACTTC
>TRBV20-1|TRBJ2-3|few|-
CSARDLTYIDTQYF
TGCAGTGCTAGAGATCTGACTTACATCGATACGCAGTATTTT
>TRBV28|TRBJ1-5|many|-
CASLRKGLSNQPQHF
TGTGCCAGCCTTAGAAAGGGGCTTAGCAATCAGCCCCAGCATTTT
>TRBV5-5|TRBJ1-4|many|-
CASSHYSGRDEKLFF
TGTGCCAGCAGCCACTATAGCGGGAGGGATGAAAAACTGTTTTTT
>TRBV7-2|TRBJ2-4|many|TRBD2
CASRTGGLAGVSKNIQYF
TGTGCCAGCAGGACCGGTGGTCTAGCGGGAGTATCCAAAAACATTCAGTACTTC
>TRBV11-1|TRBJ2-3|-|-
CASAGTSTDTQYF
TGTGCCAGCGCTGGCACTAGCACAGATACGCAGTATTTT
>TRBV5-1|TRBJ1-6|-|-
CASSLGLRSSYNSPLHF
TGCGCCAGCAGCTTGGGACTGAGGAGCTCCTATAATTCACCCCTCCACTTT
>TRBV4-2|TRBJ1-2|many|-
CASSLGQGPHWGYTF
TGTGCCAGCAGCCTCGGGCAGGGTCCTCATTGGGGCTACACCTTC
>TRBV28|TRBJ2-5|once|-
CASSRSSTQYF
TGTGCCAGCAGCCGGAGTTCAACCCAGTACTTC
>TRBV12-3/TRBV12-4|TRBJ1-2|-|-
CASSLFRDYGYTF
TGTGCCAGCAGTTTGTTCCGAGACTATGGCTACACCTTC
>TRBV5-5|TRBJ2-5|many|-
CASSLTGRLGETQYF
TGTGCCAGCAGCCTTACGGGACGGCTAGGGGAGACCCAGTACTTC
>TRBV15|TRBJ1-1|many|-
CATSILFGGVLAFF
TGTGCCACCAGCATACTCTTCGGGGGAGTACTAGCTTTCTTT
>TRBV25-1|TRBJ2-5|-|-
CASSELRGGQETQYF
TGTGCCAGCAGTGAATTGAGGGGTGGACAAGAGACCCAGTACTTC
>TRBV6-1|TRBJ1-1|many|-
CASRRGMNTEAFF
TGTGCCAGCAGGCGAGGAATGAACACTGAAGCTTTCTTT
>TRBV10-3|TRBJ2-5|few|TRBD2
CATGGLAGVETQYF
TGTGCCACGGGCGGACTAGCGGGGGTAGAGACCCAGTACTTC
>TRBV5-1|TRBJ2-3|many|TRBD2
CASSLVVLAGGPSTDTQYF
TGCGCCAGCAGCTTGGTGGTTCTAGCGGGGGGGCCGAGCACAGATACGCAGTATTTT
>TRBV4-1|TRBJ2-2|many|TRBD1
CASSQVQGAGELFF
TGCGCCAGCAGCCAAGTTCAGGGGGCCGGGGAGCTGTTTTTT
>TRBV18|TRBJ2-2|-|-
CASSLKMTGNTGELFF
TGTGCCAGCTCCCTAAAAATGACAGGGAACACCGGGGAGCTGTTTTTT
>TRBV11-2|TRBJ1-1|-|-
CASSSYRVMNTEAFF
TGTGCCAGCAGCTCCTATCGGGTCATGAACACTGAAGCTTTCTTT
>TRBV11-2|TRBJ2-5|many|TRBD2
CASSLPTSGPQETQYF
TGTGCCAGCAGCTTGCCGACTAGCGGGCCCCAAGAGACCCAGTACTTC
>TRBV13|TRBJ1-4|-|TRBD1
CATGQGGEEKLFF
TGTGCCACGGGACAGGGCGGAGAGGAAAAACTGTTTTTT
>TRBV6-5|TRBJ2-2|-|TRBD2
CASSPLGGSRGKTGELFF
TGTGCCAGCAGTCCCTTAGGTGGTTCGCGGGGGAAAACCGGGGAGCTGTTTTTT
>TRBV4-2|TRBJ1-3|-|TRBD1
CASSQWTGTGNTIYF
TGTGCCAGCAGCCAATGGACAGGGACTGGAAACACCATATATTTT
>TRBV6-4|TRBJ2-3|many|TRBD2
CASSDSASGADTQYF
TGTGCCAGCAGTGACTCAGCTAGCGGGGCAGATACGCAGTATTTT
>TRBV20-1|TRBJ2-1|many|TRBD2
CSARESSGSRRAYNEQFF
TGCAGTGCTAGAGAGTCTAGCGGGAGTCGTAGAGCCTACAATGAGCAGTTCTTC
>TRBV7-8|TRBJ2-5|many|TRBD1
CASSVVIYRGEETQYF
TGTGCCAGCAGCGTCGTGATTTACAGGGGGGAAGAGACCCAGTACTTC
>TRBV7-9|TRBJ1-5|few|-
CASSHGQESQPQHF
TGTGCCAGCAGCCACGGGCAGGAGAGTCAGCCCCAGCATTTT
>TRBV3-1|TRBJ1-1|many|-
CASSPEVALQNTEAFF
TGTGCCAGCAGCCCGGAAGTGGCATTACAGAACACTGAAGCTTTCTTT
>TRBV7-9|TRBJ1-3|many|TRBD1
CASSLDGTGNAGNTIYF
TGTGCCAGCAGCTTAGATGGGACAGGGAATGCTGGAAACACCATATATTTT
>TRBV5-1|TRBJ2-7|many|-
CATRTPSYEQYF
TGCGCCACCAGGACACCCTCCTACGAGCAGTACTTC
>TRBV20-1|TRBJ1-2|few|TRBD1
CSATRPDRAWSGYGYTF
TGCAGTGCTACAAGACCGGACAGGGCATGGAGCGGCTATGGCTACACCTTC
>TRBV30|TRBJ1-5|few|-
CAWSVYQPQHF
TGTGCCTGGAGTGTATATCAGCCCCAGCATTTT
>TRBV4-3|TRBJ2-1|many|-
CASSQELGGSYNEQFF
TGCGCCAGCAGCCAAGAATTAGGGGGGTCCTACAATGAGCAGTTCTTC
>TRBV27|TRBJ2-2|few|-
CASSPLGLTGELFF
TGTGCCAGCAGTCCCCTCGGACTTACCGGGGAGCTGTTTTTT
>TRBV7-9|TRBJ1-5|few|-
CASSAGGLNQPQHF
TGTGCCAGCAGCGCCGGAGGTCTTAATCAGCCCCAGCATTTT
>TRBV5-1|TRBJ2-5|many|-
CASSLAQGRGETQYF
TGCGCCAGCAGCTTGGCTCAGGGCCGGGGTGAGACCCAGTACTTC
>TRBV3-1|TRBJ2-2|many|-
CASSPGPRFGTGELFF
TGTGCCAGCAGCCCCGGGCCGAGATTCGGCACCGGGGAGCTGTTTTTT
>TRBV12-3/TRBV12-4|TRBJ1-2|few|-
CASSSQGTSYGYTF
TGTGCCAGCAGTTCTCAAGGTACGAGCTATGGCTACACCTTC
>TRBV5-6|TRBJ2-4|-|-
CASSSAGLAKNIQYF
TGTGCCAGCAGCTCGGCAGGGTTAGCCAAAAACATTCAGTACTTC
>TRBV20-1|TRBJ2-7|few|-
CSALNRSSYEQYF
TGCAGTGCTTTGAACAGGAGCTCCTACGAGCAGTACTTC
>TRBV12-3/TRBV12-4|TRBJ1-1|many|-
CASSLSLGLETEAFF
TGTGCCAGCAGTTTGTCGTTAGGGTTGGAAACTGAAGCTTTCTTT
>TRBV7-6|TRBJ1-3|-|-
CASSPQGGRGDLGNTIYF
TGTGCCAGCAGCCCCCAAGGGGGACGCGGGGACCTTGGAAACACCATATATTTT
>TRBV7-9|TRBJ2-3|-|-
CASSPGPGGDTQYF
TGTGCCAGCAGCCCAGGCCCGGGCGGAGATACGCAGTATTTT
>TRBV12-3/TRBV12-4|TRBJ2-1|many|TRBD2
CASSLGLAGGVDEQFF
TGTGCCAGCAGTTTAGGCCTAGCGGGAGGGGTAGATGAGCAGTTCTTC
>TRBV5-1|TRBJ2-7|many|TRBD2
CASSLRDYLYEQYF
TGCGCCAGCAGCTTGCGGGACTACCTCTACGAGCAGTACTTC